A few counts support the clone carrying this T cell receptor beta chain. The antigen remains undetermined. This sample is part of a study of blood T cells in healthy people across ages. Notes on the study in general: Unknown donor CMV status possibly confounded expanded clonotype changes.

Losses at the gene ends were 4 bases for V and 4 bases for J; bases not matched to a gene: 8. The CDR3 is 18 amino acids. A second PCR of 7 to 11 cycles used a sample-barcoded 5' primer and a J-beta primer mix. MiXCR was run by TCRdb on the 5' RACE reads, yielding one entry per CDR3 protein. The sample includes about 620,000 distinct CDR3 sequences, around 50% of them seen just once. Total RNA extracted from each sample amounted to at least 5.5 micrograms. The rearrangement uses TRBV12-3 or TRBV12-4 and TRBJ2-2, with 14 positions matching TRBD2. Sequences were obtained from blood. The TCR originated in a woman older than 75 in good health. CDR3 sequence reads: CASSSPTSGGALTGELFF. The DNA of the CDR3 is TGTGCCAGCAGTTCCCCGACTAGCGGGGGGGCCCTCACCGGGGAGCTGTTTTTT.